This T cell receptor (beta chain) was recovered during a study of T-cell memory formation after mild COVID-19. Trimming left V 0 bases short and J 4 bases short, with 13 bases between. CDR3 length equals 17 residues. Germline V gene lookup returns CDR1 LGHNA and CDR2 YSLEER. Via MiXCR, TCRdb re-called the 5' RACE reads, giving one row per CDR3 protein. The data hold around 340,000 distinct CDR3 sequences, with roughly 13% observed a single time. This clonotype was seen only a few times. This receptor was taken from a man aged 18 to 30 who had mild COVID-19 (a few samples of this study predate the infection). Cell type and time point are not known. Sequencing was done on a sample of PBMCs or a T cell subset sorted from them (not recorded which). The chain is built from TRBV4-3 and TRBJ1-6, with D uncertain. In DNA form, the CDR3 reads TGCGCCAGCAGCCAAGATAGGGCAGACGAATATAATTCACCCCTCCACTTT. It is translated as CASSQDRADEYNSPLHF.